What follows are 5 T cell receptor beta chains derived from one specimen sequenced in a study of T cells in Graves' hyperthyroidism and ophthalmopathy. The investigators amplified TCR beta CDR3 regions from RNA transcripts. HTBI primers were the set used in a first-round RT-PCR of the TCR CDR3. TCRdb re-called the multiplex PCR reads with MiXCR, one entry per CDR3 protein. This table holds some 50,000 distinct CDR3 sequences, roughly 50% found once. What was sequenced was blood. The receptor set was obtained from a woman between 45 and 60 years old with Graves' ophthalmopathy.

This clonotype was counted many times. The chain couples TRBV2 to TRBJ1-5; the D is unclear. Germline CDR1 is SNHLY and CDR2 is FYNNEI. The length of the CDR3 is 14 residues. Trimming shortened V by 3 bases and J by 4 bases, and 10 bases separated the two germline ends. CDR3 sequence reads: CASSEWQRNQPQHF. As DNA, the CDR3 is TGTGCCAGCAGTGAGTGGCAGCGAAATCAGCCCCAGCATTTT.

A few counts support this clonotype. The chain links TRBV5-5 to TRBJ1-2, with D perhaps TRBD1 (6 bases). Trimming took 1 base from V and 8 from J, leaving 21 bases between them. CDR1 and CDR2 (germline): SGHKS, YYEKEE (reference sequence). CDR3 length: 16 residues. As DNA, the CDR3 is TGTGCCAGCAGCTTGTTGCCCAGCGCGGGGGCGGAGGGCTACACCTTC. Translating it yields CASSLLPSAGAEGYTF. The full variable domain, with the rest looked up from reference TRBV5-5 and TRBJ1-2, is DAGVTQSPTHLIKTRGQQVTLRCSPISGHKSVSWYQQVLGQGPQFIFQYYEKEERGRGNFPDRFSARQFPNYSSELNVNALLLGDSALYLCASSLLPSAGAEGYTFGSGTRLTVV.

This clonotype was detected many times. The chain has TRBV7-2 and TRBJ2-6; possibly TRBD1 for D (6 bases). The CDR3 consists of 16 residues. Germline-derived CDR1 and CDR2 are SGHTA and FQGNSA. V was trimmed by 5 bases and J by 2 bases, leaving 13 bases between them. Written as DNA, the CDR3 is TGTGCCAGCAGCCGCTTCACAGGGACTGGGGCCAACGTCCTGACTTTC. This translates into CASSRFTGTGANVLTF.

This clonotype was counted once. The V and J genes are TRBV10-3 and TRBJ2-2; 8 bases are a match to TRBD1. There are 15 residues in the CDR3. The V segment lost 6 bases and the J segment 4 bases; nucleotides outside the gene matches: 7. Germline V CDR1 and CDR2: ENHRY, SYGVKD. CDR3 residues: CAIRKNTGGTGELFF. CDR3 nucleotide sequence: TGTGCCATCAGGAAGAATACAGGGGGCACCGGGGAGCTGTTTTTT.

V gene TRBV5-4 combines with J gene TRBJ1-3; 12 bases align to TRBD1. The J segment lost 0 bases and the V segment lost 4 bases, leaving 5 bases of the junction unmatched. Germline assignment: CDR1 SGHNT and CDR2 YYREEE (reference sequence). The CDR3 covers 17 residues. The CDR3 sequence is CASSAGTGGFSGNTIYF. The CDR3 DNA follows: TGTGCCAGCAGCGCCGGGACAGGGGGCTTCTCTGGAAACACCATATATTTT.